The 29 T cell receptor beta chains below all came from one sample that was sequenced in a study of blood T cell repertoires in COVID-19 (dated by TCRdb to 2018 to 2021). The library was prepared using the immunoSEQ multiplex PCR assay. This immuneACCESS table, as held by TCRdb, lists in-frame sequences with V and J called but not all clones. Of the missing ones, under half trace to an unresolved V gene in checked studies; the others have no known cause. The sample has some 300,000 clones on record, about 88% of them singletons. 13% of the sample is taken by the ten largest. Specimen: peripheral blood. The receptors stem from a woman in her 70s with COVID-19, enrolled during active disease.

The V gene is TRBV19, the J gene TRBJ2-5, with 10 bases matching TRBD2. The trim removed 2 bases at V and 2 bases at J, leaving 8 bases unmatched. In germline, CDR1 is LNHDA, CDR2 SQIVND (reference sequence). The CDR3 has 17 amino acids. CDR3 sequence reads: CASSITSGGAIQETQYF. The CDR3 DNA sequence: TGTGCCAGTAGTATAACCAGCGGGGGGGCTATACAAGAGACCCAGTACTTC. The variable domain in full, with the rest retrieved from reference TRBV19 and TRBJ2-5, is DGGITQSPKYLFRKEGQNVTLSCEQNLNHDAMYWYRQDPGQGLRLIYYSQIVNDFQKGDIAEGYSVSREKKESFPLTVTSAQKNPTAFYLCASSITSGGAIQETQYFGPGTRLLVL.

CDR3 sequence reads: CASTGGAEQYF. CDR3 nucleotide sequence: TGTGCCTCAACTGGGGGCGCCGAGCAGTACTTC. The chain combines TRBV2 with TRBJ2-7; TRBD1 is a possible D gene (6 bases). The CDR3 loop spans 11 amino acids. Trimming took 11 bases from V and 6 from J, leaving 14 bases between them. Germline-derived CDR1 and CDR2 are SNHLY and FYNNEI. Together with reference TRBV2 and TRBJ2-7, the CDR3 gives the full variable domain: EPEVTQTPSHQVTQMGQEVILRCVPISNHLYFYWYRQILGQKVEFLVSFYNNEISEKSEIFDDQFSVERPDGSNFTLKIRSTKLEDSAMYFCASTGGAEQYFGPGTRLTVT.

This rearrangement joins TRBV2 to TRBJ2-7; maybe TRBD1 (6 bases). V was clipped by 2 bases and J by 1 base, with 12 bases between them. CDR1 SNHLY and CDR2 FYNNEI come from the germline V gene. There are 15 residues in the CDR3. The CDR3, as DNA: TGTGCCAGCAGTGAAATTAGGGACAAGTCCTACGAGCAGTACTTC. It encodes CASSEIRDKSYEQYF. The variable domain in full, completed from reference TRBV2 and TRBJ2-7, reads EPEVTQTPSHQVTQMGQEVILRCVPISNHLYFYWYRQILGQKVEFLVSFYNNEISEKSEIFDDQFSVERPDGSNFTLKIRSTKLEDSAMYFCASSEIRDKSYEQYFGPGTRLTVT.

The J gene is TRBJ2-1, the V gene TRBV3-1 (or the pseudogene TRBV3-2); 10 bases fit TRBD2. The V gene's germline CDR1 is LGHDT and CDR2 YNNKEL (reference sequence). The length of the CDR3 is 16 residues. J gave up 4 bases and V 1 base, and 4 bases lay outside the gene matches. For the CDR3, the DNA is TGTGCCAGCAGCCAAGGCACTAGCGGGGCTTACAATGAGCAGTTCTTC. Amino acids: CASSQGTSGAYNEQFF.

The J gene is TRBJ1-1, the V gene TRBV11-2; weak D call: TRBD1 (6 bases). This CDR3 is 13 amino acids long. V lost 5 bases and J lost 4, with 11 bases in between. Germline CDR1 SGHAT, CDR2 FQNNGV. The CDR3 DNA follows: TGTGCCAGCAGCCCTACAGGGCTCACTGAAGCTTTCTTT. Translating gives CASSPTGLTEAFF. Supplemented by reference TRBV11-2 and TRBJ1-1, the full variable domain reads EAGVAQSPRYKIIEKRQSVAFWCNPISGHATLYWYQQILGQGPKLLIQFQNNGVVDDSQLPKDRFSAERLKGVDSTLKIQPAKLEDSAVYLCASSPTGLTEAFFGQGTRLTVV.

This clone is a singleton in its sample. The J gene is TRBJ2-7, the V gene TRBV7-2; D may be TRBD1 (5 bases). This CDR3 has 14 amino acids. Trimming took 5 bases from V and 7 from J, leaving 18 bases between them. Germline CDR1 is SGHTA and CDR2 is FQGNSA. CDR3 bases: TGTGCCAGCAGCCCTCCCGGACATGTTCGGGAGCAGTACTTC. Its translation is CASSPPGHVREQYF.

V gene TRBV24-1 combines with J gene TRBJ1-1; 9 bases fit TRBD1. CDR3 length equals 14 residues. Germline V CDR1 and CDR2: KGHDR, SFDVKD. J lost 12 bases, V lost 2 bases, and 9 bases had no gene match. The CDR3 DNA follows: TGTGCCACCAGTGATTCTAGGGACAGGGCGACAACTTTCTTT. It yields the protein CATSDSRDRATTFF.

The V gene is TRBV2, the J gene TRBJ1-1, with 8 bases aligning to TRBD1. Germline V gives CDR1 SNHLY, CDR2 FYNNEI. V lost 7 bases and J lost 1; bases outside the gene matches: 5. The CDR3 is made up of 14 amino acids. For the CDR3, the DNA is TGTGCCAGCATGCGGACAGGGTGGAACACTGAAGCTTTCTTT. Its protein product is CASMRTGWNTEAFF.

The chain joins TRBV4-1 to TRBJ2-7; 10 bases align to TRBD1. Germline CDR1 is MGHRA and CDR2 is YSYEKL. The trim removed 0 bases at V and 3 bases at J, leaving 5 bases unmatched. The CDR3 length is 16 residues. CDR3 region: CASSQDPGQGNYEQYF. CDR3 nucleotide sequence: TGCGCCAGCAGCCAAGATCCGGGACAGGGGAACTACGAGCAGTACTTC.

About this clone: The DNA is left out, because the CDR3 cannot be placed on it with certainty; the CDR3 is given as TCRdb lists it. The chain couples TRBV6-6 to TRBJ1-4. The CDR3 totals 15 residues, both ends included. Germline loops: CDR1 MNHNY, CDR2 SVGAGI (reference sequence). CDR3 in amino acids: CASSTSTGGAEKLFF.

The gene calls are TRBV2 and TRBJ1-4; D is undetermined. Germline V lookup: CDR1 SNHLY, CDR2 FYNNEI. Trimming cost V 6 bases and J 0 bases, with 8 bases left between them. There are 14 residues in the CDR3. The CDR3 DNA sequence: TGTGCCAGCAGCGGGATTGCAACTAATGAAAAACTGTTTTTT. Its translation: CASSGIATNEKLFF.

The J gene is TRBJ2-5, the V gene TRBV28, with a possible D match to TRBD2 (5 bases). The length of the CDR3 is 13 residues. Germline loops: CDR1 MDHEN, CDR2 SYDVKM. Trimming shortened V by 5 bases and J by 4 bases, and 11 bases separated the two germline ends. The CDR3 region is CASSRGILETQYF. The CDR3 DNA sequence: TGTGCCAGCAGTCGGGGAATTCTAGAGACCCAGTACTTC.

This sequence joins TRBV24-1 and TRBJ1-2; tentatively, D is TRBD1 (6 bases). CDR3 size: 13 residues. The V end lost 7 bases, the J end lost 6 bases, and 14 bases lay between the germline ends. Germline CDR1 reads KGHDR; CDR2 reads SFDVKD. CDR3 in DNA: TGTGCCACCAGAGGGGGGGAAGGAGATGGCTACACCTTC. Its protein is CATRGGEGDGYTF.

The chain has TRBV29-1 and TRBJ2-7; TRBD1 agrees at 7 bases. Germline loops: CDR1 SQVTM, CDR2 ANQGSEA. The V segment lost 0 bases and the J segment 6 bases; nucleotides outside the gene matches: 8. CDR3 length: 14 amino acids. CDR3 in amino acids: CSVEERGGKGEQYF. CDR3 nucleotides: TGCAGCGTTGAAGAGAGAGGGGGCAAAGGCGAGCAGTACTTC.

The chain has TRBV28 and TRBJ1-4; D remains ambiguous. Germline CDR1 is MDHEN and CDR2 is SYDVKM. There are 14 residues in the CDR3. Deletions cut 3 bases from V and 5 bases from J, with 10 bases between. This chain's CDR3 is CASSFHRSNEKLFF. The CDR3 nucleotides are TGTGCCAGCAGTTTTCACAGATCCAATGAAAAACTGTTTTTT.

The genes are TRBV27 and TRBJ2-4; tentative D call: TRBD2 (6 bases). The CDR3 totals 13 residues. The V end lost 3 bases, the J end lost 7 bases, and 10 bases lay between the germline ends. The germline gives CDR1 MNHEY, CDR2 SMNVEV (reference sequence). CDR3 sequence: CASSLAGRNIQYF. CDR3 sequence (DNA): TGTGCCAGCAGTTTGGCAGGGAGGAACATTCAGTACTTC.

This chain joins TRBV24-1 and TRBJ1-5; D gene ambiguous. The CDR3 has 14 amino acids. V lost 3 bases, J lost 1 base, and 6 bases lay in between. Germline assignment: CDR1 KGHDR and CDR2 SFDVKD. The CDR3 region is CATSDIQSNQPQHF. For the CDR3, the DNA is TGTGCCACCAGTGATATACAGAGCAATCAGCCCCAGCATTTT.

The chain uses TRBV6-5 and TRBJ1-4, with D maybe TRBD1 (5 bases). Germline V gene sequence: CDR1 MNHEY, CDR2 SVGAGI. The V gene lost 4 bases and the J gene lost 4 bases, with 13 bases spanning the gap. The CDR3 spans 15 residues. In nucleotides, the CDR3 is TGTGCCAGCAGTTTCTACAGGATCCTTAATGAAAAACTGTTTTTT. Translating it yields CASSFYRILNEKLFF.

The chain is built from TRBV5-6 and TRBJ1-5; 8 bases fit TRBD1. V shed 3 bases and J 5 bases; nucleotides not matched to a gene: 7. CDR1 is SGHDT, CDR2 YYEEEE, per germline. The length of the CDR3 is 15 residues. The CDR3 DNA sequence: TGTGCCAGCAGCTCCAGGGGGCCGATCTATCAGCCCCAGCATTTT. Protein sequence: CASSSRGPIYQPQHF.

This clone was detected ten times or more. CDR3 sequence: CSVDYGTDTQYF. In nucleotides, the CDR3 is TGCAGCGTTGACTATGGCACAGATACGCAGTATTTT. The chain joins TRBV29-1 to TRBJ2-3; D is unresolved. The V gene's germline CDR1 is SQVTM and CDR2 ANQGSEA. The V gene lost 3 bases and the J gene lost 1 base, with 5 bases spanning the gap. CDR3 length: 12 residues.

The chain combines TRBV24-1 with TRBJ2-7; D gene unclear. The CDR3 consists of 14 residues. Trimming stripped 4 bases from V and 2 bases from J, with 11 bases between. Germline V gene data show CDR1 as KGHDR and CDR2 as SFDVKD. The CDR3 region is CATSESTATYEQYF. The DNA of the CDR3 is TGTGCCACCAGTGAATCCACAGCCACCTACGAGCAGTACTTC.

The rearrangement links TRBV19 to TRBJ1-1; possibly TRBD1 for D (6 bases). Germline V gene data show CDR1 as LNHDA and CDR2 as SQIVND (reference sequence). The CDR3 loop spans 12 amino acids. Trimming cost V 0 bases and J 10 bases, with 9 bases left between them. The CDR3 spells CASSIEGARAFF. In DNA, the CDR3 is TGTGCCAGTAGTATAGAGGGGGCTCGAGCTTTCTTT.

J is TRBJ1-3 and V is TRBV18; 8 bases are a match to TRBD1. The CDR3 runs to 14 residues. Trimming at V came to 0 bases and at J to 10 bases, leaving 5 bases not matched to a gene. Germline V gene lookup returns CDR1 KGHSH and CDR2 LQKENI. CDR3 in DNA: TGTGCCAGCTCACCACCGACAGGGGAAGAGACCATATATTTT. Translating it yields CASSPPTGEETIYF. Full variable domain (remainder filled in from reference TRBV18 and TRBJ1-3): NAGVMQNPRHLVRRRGQEARLRCSPMKGHSHVYWYRQLPEEGLKFMVYLQKENIIDESGMPKERFSAEFPKEGPSILRIQQVVRGDSAAYFCASSPPTGEETIYFGEGSWLTVV.

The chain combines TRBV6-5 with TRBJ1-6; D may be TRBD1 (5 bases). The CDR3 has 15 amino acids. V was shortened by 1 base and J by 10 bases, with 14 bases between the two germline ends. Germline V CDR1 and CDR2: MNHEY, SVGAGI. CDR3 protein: CASSYYVDSNSPLHF. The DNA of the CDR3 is TGTGCCAGCAGTTACTACGTAGACAGCAACTCACCCCTCCACTTT.

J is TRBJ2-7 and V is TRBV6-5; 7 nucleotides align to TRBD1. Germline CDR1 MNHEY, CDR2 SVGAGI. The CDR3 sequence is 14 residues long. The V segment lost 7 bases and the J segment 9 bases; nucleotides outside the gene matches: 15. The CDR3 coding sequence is TGTGCCAGCACCTCTATGATAGGGGGCAACCTGCAGTACTTC. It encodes CASTSMIGGNLQYF.

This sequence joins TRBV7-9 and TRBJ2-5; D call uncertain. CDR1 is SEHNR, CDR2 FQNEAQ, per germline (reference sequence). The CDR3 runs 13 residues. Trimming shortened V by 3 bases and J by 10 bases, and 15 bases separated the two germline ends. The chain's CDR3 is CASSFEPAKCQYF. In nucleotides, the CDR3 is TGTGCCAGCAGCTTCGAGCCTGCTAAGTGCCAGTACTTC.

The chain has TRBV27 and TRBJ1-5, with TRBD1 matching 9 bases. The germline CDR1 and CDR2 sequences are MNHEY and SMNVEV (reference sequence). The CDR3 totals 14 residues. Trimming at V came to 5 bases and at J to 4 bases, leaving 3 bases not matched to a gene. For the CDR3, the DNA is TGTGCCAGCAGTGAGGACAGGGGAAATCAGCCCCAGCATTTT. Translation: CASSEDRGNQPQHF.

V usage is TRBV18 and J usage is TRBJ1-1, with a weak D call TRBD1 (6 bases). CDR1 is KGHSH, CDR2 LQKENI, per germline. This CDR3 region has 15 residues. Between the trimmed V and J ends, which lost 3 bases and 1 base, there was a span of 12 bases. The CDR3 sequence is CASSPRDIENTEAFF. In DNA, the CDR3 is TGTGCCAGCTCACCCCGGGACATAGAGAACACTGAAGCTTTCTTT. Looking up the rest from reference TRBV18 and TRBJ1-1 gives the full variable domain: NAGVMQNPRHLVRRRGQEARLRCSPMKGHSHVYWYRQLPEEGLKFMVYLQKENIIDESGMPKERFSAEFPKEGPSILRIQQVVRGDSAAYFCASSPRDIENTEAFFGQGTRLTVV.

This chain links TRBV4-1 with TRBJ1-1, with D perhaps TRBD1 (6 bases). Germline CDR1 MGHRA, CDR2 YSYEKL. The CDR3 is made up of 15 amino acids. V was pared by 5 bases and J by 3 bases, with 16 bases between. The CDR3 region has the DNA TGCGCCAGCAGCTCGACAGGTCTTATAGACACTGAAGCTTTCTTT. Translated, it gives CASSSTGLIDTEAFF.